This TCR beta chain was recovered during a study of blood T cell repertoires in COVID-19. The CDR3 has 15 amino acids. Germline CDR1 reads MNHEY; CDR2 reads SVGAGI. The ends lost 6 bases at V and 5 bases at J; junction bases unmatched: 6. Some clones are missing from TCRdb's copy, which holds only in-frame ones; the method was immunoSEQ multiplex PCR. Among about 28,000 clones, 87% were seen once, and the ten largest hold about a tenth. What was sequenced was peripheral blood. The rearrangement uses TRBV6-5 and TRBJ2-5; TRBD2 aligns across 13 bases. This clonotype was obtained from a human donor in a cohort sampled during active COVID-19. The CDR3 DNA reads as TGTGCCAGCAGCGGACTAGCGGGGGAGTACGAGACCCAGTACTTC. This gives the protein CASSGLAGEYETQYF.